At least ten counts were recorded for the clone carrying this T cell receptor beta chain. This CDR3 is 14 amino acids long. Germline V gene sequence: CDR1 SGHAT, CDR2 FQNNGV. Germline trimming cut 1 base from V and 5 bases from J; bases unmatched to any gene: 4. The sample belongs to a study of identical twins. TCRdb called the 5' RACE reads again in MiXCR, with one record for every CDR3 protein. The sample lists 250,000 or so distinct CDR3 sequences, approximately 8.6% occurring once. These data also featured in a second study, about yellow fever vaccine responses in identical twins.

This TCR came from a woman between 18 and 30 years old in good health. The chain carries TRBV11-2 and TRBJ2-5; 7 nucleotides line up with TRBD2. The sequenced material came from CD8+ T cells sorted from blood. CDR3 bases: TGTGCCAGCAGCTTAGTGTGGGGAGGGGAGACCCAGTACTTC. Translation gives CASSLVWGGETQYF.